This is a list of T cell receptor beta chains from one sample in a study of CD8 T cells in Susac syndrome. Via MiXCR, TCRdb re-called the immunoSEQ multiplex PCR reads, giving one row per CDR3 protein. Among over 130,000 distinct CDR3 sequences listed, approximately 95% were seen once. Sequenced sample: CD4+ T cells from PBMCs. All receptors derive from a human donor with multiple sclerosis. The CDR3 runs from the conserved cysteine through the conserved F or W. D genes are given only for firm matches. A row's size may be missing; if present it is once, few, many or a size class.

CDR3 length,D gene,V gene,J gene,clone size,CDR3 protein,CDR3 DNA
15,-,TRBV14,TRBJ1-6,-,CASSQYLPADSPLHF,TGTGCCAGCAGCCAGTATCTTCCCGCGGATTCACCCCTCCACTTT
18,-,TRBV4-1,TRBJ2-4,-,CASKAVGLNKLAKNIQYF,TGCGCCAGCAAAGCAGTGGGACTCAACAAACTAGCCAAAAACATTCAGTACTTC
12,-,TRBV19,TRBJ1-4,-,CASSIQDAKLFF,TGTGCCAGTAGTATCCAGGACGCAAAACTGTTTTTT
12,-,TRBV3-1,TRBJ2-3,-,CASSQGYRTQYF,TGTGCCAGCAGCCAAGGCTATCGTACGCAGTATTTT
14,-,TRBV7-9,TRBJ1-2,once,CASSLASVNYGYTF,TGTGCCAGCAGCTTAGCGAGTGTTAACTATGGCTACACCTTC
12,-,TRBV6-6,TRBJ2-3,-,CASSGRTDTQYF,TGTGCCAGCAGTGGACGCACAGATACGCAGTATTTT
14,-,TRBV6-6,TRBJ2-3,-,CASSYSGRTDTQYF,TGTGCCAGCAGTTATAGCGGACGCACAGATACGCAGTATTTT
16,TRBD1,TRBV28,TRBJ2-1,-,CASGAGGTGIHNEQFF,TGTGCCAGCGGGGCAGGGGGGACAGGGATCCACAATGAGCAGTTCTTC
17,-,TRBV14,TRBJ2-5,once,CASSRLLGTIPEETQYF,TGTGCCAGCAGCCGATTATTAGGGACGATACCAGAAGAGACCCAGTACTTC
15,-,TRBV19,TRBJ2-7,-,CASSIAPGLTNEQYF,TGTGCCAGTAGTATAGCGCCAGGGCTTACAAACGAGCAGTACTTC
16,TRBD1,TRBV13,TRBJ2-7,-,CASSADRGKGAYEQYF,TGTGCCAGCAGCGCAGACAGGGGAAAAGGAGCCTACGAGCAGTACTTC
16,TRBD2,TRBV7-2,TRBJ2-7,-,CASSQATSGGLYEQYF,TGTGCCAGCAGCCAAGCGACTAGCGGGGGGTTATACGAGCAGTACTTC
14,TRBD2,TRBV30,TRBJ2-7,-,CAWGLAGGADEQYF,TGTGCCTGGGGACTAGCGGGGGGGGCCGACGAGCAGTACTTC
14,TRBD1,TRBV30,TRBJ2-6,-,CAWDRGPGANVLTF,TGTGCCTGGGACAGGGGGCCAGGGGCCAACGTCCTGACTTTC
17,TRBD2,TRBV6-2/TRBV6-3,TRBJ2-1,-,CASSYSGLAGVYNEQFF,TGTGCCAGCAGTTACTCAGGACTAGCGGGGGTGTACAATGAGCAGTTCTTC
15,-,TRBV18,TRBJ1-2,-,CASSPTDQGLYGYTF,TGTGCCAGCTCACCCACAGACCAGGGCCTCTATGGCTACACCTTC
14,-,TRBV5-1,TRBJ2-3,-,CASSHSWPTDTQYF,TGCGCCAGCAGCCACAGTTGGCCCACAGATACGCAGTATTTT
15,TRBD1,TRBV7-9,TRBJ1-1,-,CASSVGQGENTEAFF,TGTGCCAGCAGCGTGGGACAGGGGGAGAACACTGAAGCTTTCTTT
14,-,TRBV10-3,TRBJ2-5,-,CAISSSQEKETQYF,TGTGCCATCAGTTCCTCACAGGAGAAAGAGACCCAGTACTTC
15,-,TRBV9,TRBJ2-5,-,CASSVGAGYQETQYF,TGTGCCAGCAGCGTAGGGGCAGGCTACCAAGAGACCCAGTACTTC
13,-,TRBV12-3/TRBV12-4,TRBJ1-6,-,CASSLLGGSPLHF,TGTGCCAGCAGTTTACTCGGGGGGTCACCCCTCCACTTT
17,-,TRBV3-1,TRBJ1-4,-,CASSQSDLGGVNEKLFF,TGTGCCAGCAGCCAATCTGATTTGGGAGGTGTAAATGAAAAACTGTTTTTT
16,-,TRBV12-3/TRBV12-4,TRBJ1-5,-,CASSSRFGGSNQPQHF,TGTGCCAGCAGTTCTCGCTTCGGGGGTTCGAATCAGCCCCAGCATTTT
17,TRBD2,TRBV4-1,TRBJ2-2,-,CASSPGLAGAITGELFF,TGCGCCAGCAGCCCCGGACTAGCGGGGGCCATCACCGGGGAGCTGTTTTTT
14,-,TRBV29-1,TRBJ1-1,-,CSVESQGRGSEAFF,TGCAGCGTTGAAAGTCAGGGCCGAGGGTCCGAAGCTTTCTTT
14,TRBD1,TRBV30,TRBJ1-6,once,CAWNQNRGNSPLHF,TGTGCCTGGAACCAAAACAGGGGAAATTCACCCCTCCACTTT
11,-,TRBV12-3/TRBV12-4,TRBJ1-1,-,CASTETGEAFF,TGTGCCAGCACCGAAACGGGAGAAGCTTTCTTT
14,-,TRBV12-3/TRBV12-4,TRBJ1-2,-,CASSLAGPSYGYTF,TGTGCCAGCAGTTTAGCTGGCCCGTCTTATGGCTACACCTTC
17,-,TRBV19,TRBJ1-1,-,CASSFGGRGVTNTEAFF,TGTGCCAGTAGTTTTGGGGGCCGAGGGGTGACGAACACTGAAGCTTTCTTT
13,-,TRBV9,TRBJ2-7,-,CASSVAGGWEQYF,TGTGCCAGCAGCGTAGCTGGAGGGTGGGAGCAGTACTTC
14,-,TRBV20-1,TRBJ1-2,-,CSASYQGANYGYTF,TGCAGTGCTAGCTACCAGGGCGCTAACTATGGCTACACCTTC
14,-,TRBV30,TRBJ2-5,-,CAWGIATPGETQYF,TGTGCCTGGGGGATAGCAACCCCAGGGGAGACCCAGTACTTC
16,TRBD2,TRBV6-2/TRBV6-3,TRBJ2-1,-,CASTLSGSRYGYEQFF,TGTGCCAGCACCCTTAGCGGGAGTCGGTACGGGTATGAGCAGTTCTTC
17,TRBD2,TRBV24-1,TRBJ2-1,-,CATSVAGGSIIDNEQFF,TGTGCCACCAGTGTTGCGGGGGGGAGCATTATAGACAATGAGCAGTTCTTC
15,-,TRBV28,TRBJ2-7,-,CASRAGRGSDYEQYF,TGTGCCAGCAGGGCCGGTAGGGGCTCGGACTACGAGCAGTACTTC
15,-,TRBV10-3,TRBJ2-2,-,CAISDKSTNTGELFF,TGTGCCATCAGTGACAAGAGTACGAACACCGGGGAGCTGTTTTTT
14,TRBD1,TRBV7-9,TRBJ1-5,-,CASSLIGGDQPQHF,TGTGCCAGCAGCTTGATAGGGGGCGATCAGCCCCAGCATTTT
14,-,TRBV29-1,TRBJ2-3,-,CSVRARDSTDTQYF,TGCAGCGTTAGGGCGCGGGATAGCACAGATACGCAGTATTTT
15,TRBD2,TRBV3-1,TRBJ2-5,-,CASSQRTSGSGTQYF,TGTGCCAGCAGCCAAAGGACTAGCGGGAGCGGGACCCAGTACTTC
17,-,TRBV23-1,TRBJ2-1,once,CASSQSPCGATYNEQFF,TGCGCCAGCAGTCAATCACCGTGCGGAGCGACCTACAATGAGCAGTTCTTC
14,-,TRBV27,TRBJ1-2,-,CASSPGIHNYGYTF,TGTGCCAGCAGTCCAGGGATTCATAACTATGGCTACACCTTC
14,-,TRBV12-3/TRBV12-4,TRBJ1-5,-,CASTRGTGNQPQHF,TGTGCCAGCACCAGGGGCACGGGTAATCAGCCCCAGCATTTT
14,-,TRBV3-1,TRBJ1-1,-,CASSQKPLNTEAFF,TGTGCCAGCAGCCAGAAACCCCTGAACACTGAAGCTTTCTTT
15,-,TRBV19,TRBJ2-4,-,CASSITGLAKNIQYF,TGTGCCAGTAGTATTACCGGTCTAGCCAAAAACATTCAGTACTTC
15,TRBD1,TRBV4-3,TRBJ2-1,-,CASSQLGQGYNEQFF,TGCGCCAGCAGCCAGCTGGGACAGGGGTACAATGAGCAGTTCTTC
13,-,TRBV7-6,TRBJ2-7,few,CASSLSGDYEQYF,TGTGCCAGCAGCTTGTCGGGGGACTACGAGCAGTACTTC
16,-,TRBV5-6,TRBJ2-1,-,CASSLGGAGSYNEQFF,TGTGCCAGCAGCTTGGGGGGCGCGGGCTCCTACAATGAGCAGTTCTTC
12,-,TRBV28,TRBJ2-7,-,CASGLEMLGEYF,TGTGCCAGCGGGCTCGAAATGCTAGGGGAGTACTTC
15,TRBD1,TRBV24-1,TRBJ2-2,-,CATQDRALIGGELFF,TGTGCCACCCAGGACAGGGCCTTGATCGGCGGGGAGCTGTTTTTT
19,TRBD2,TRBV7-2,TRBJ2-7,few,CASSSHRTSGDFYSYEQYF,TGTGCCAGCAGCTCACACCGGACTAGCGGGGACTTTTACTCCTACGAGCAGTACTTC
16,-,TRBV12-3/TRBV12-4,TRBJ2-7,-,CASSIYGPGKGYEQYF,TGTGCCAGCAGTATATATGGGCCAGGGAAGGGATACGAGCAGTACTTC
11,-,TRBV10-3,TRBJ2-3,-,CAVSTTDTQYF,TGTGCCGTAAGTACCACAGATACGCAGTATTTT
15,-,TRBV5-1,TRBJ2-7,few,CASSLAGRGWDEQYF,TGCGCCAGCAGCTTGGCCGGAAGAGGCTGGGACGAGCAGTACTTC
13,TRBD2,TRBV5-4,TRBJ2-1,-,CASSLAPRGEQFF,TGTGCCAGCAGCTTGGCCCCGCGGGGGGAGCAGTTCTTC
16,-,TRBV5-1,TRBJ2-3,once,CASSFHGTGNTDTQYF,TGCGCCAGCAGCTTTCACGGGACGGGGAATACAGATACGCAGTATTTT
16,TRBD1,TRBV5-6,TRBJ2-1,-,CASSSGQGHSYNEQFF,TGTGCCAGCAGCTCGGGACAGGGCCACTCCTACAATGAGCAGTTCTTC